This entry is about one T cell receptor beta chain. Its target is not known. The CDR3 has 16 residues. V lost 10 bases, J lost 0 bases, and 9 bases stayed unmatched. Germline values: CDR1 LNHDA, CDR2 SQIVND (reference sequence). The sample comes from a study of cytomegalovirus exposure and HLA in healthy donors. Study conclusions and caveats: In vitro confirmation showed three CMV-associated chains to be CMV antigen specific. 87-base-pair reads could not separate some V segments, including TRBV6-2 and TRBV6-3.

It was with 60 Vbeta and 13 Jbeta primers that the PCR ran. TCRdb's table, derived via immunoSEQ multiplex PCR, lists solely in-frame clones and lacks some. In the table there are 250,000 to 300,000 clones, approximately 84% of which are singletons. The specimen sequenced was PBMCs. The chain recombines TRBV19 with TRBJ2-3, with 11 nucleotides matching TRBD1. The receptor comes from a woman in her thirties or forties in good health and CMV-seropositive. The CDR3 reads CATRDRGIASTDTQYF. DNA of the CDR3: TGTGCCACCCGGGACAGGGGGATCGCTAGCACAGATACGCAGTATTTT.